These 25 T cell receptor beta chains were all obtained from the same sample, sequenced in a study of blood T cell repertoires in COVID-19. Assay: immunoSEQ multiplex PCR; the TCRdb copy retains only in-frame clones and omits some. The repertoire holds around 400,000 clones, with roughly 80% as singletons. The specimen sequenced was PBMCs or T cells enriched from blood (not recorded which). These receptors were obtained from a woman aged 45-60 years who had recovered from COVID-19.

This rearrangement joins TRBV6-1 to TRBJ2-2, with D possibly being TRBD2 (5 bases). Germline V gene lookup returns CDR1 MNHNS and CDR2 SASEGT. The V and J ends lost 3 bases and 5 bases respectively, with 13 bases between them. The CDR3 is made up of 15 amino acids. This chain's CDR3 is CASSDRRDGTGELFF. The CDR3 region has the DNA TGTGCCAGCAGTGATCGTCGGGATGGGACCGGGGAGCTGTTTTTT.

The chain joins TRBV14 to TRBJ1-1, with D hard to call. The CDR3 covers 15 residues. In germline, CDR1 is SGHDN, CDR2 FVKESK. Trimming stripped 4 bases from V and 6 bases from J, with 18 bases between. The CDR3 coding sequence is TGTGCCAGCAGCCTCGGCGGGTGGCTGGTGGCTGAAGCTTTCTTT. Amino acids: CASSLGGWLVAEAFF.

The chain couples TRBV7-9 to TRBJ2-1; 8 bases map to TRBD2. This CDR3 region has 16 residues. CDR1 SEHNR and CDR2 FQNEAQ come from the germline V gene (reference sequence). With 5 bases clipped from V and 4 bases from J, the junction kept 10 bases outside the gene matches. This chain's CDR3 is CASSAPGSGVYNEQFF. CDR3 in DNA: TGTGCCAGCAGCGCCCCAGGTAGCGGGGTTTACAATGAGCAGTTCTTC.

V gene TRBV28 combines with J gene TRBJ2-1, with 15 nucleotides matching TRBD2. Trimming took 8 bases from V and 6 from J; bases not matched to a gene: 5. CDR3 length: 15 amino acids. The germline gives CDR1 MDHEN, CDR2 SYDVKM. The CDR3 sequence is CASGLAGGPTNEQFF. The CDR3 DNA reads TGTGCCAGCGGACTAGCGGGAGGGCCGACCAATGAGCAGTTCTTC.

The V and J genes are TRBV18 and TRBJ1-3; D gene unclear. Germline lookup yields CDR1 KGHSH and CDR2 LQKENI. This CDR3 contains 13 residues. The V end lost 6 bases, the J end lost 0 bases, and 6 bases lay between the germline ends. CDR3 bases: TGTGCCAGCTCCCTAGGCTCTGGAAACACCATATATTTT. It specifies CASSLGSGNTIYF.

V gene TRBV7-2 combines with J gene TRBJ2-2; the match to TRBD1 covers 8 bases. The V gene's germline CDR1 is SGHTA and CDR2 FQGNSA. This CDR3 region has 14 residues. J gave up 6 bases and V 4 bases, and 4 bases lay outside the gene matches. CDR3 DNA sequence: TGTGCCAGCAGCTCCCGACAGGGGTCCGGGGAGCTGTTTTTT. Its translation: CASSSRQGSGELFF.

This chain connects TRBV7-6 to TRBJ1-1; 8 nucleotides match TRBD1. The germline CDR1 and CDR2 sequences are SGHVS and FNYEAQ. Unmatched junction bases numbered 9, after V lost 1 base and J lost 11 bases. The CDR3 has 14 residues. CDR3 loop: CASSLGQGSGRAFF. The CDR3 DNA follows: TGTGCCAGCAGCTTAGGACAGGGGTCTGGTCGGGCTTTCTTT.

The rearrangement links TRBV18 to TRBJ2-7; TRBD1 agrees at 11 bases. This CDR3 region has 14 residues. Per germline, CDR1 KGHSH and CDR2 LQKENI. Germline trimming cut 4 bases from V and 3 bases from J; bases unmatched to any gene: 2. CDR3 DNA sequence: TGTGCCAGCTCACTTGGGACAGGGGGCTACGAGCAGTACTTC. Amino acids: CASSLGTGGYEQYF.

This chain connects TRBV3-1 (or the pseudogene TRBV3-2) to TRBJ1-2; 8 nucleotides line up with TRBD1. The CDR3 totals 14 residues. Trimming cost V 0 bases and J 7 bases; bases outside gene matches: 4. Germline CDR1 is LGHDT and CDR2 is YNNKEL (reference sequence). This chain's CDR3 is CASSQEDREPGYTF. In DNA form, the CDR3 reads TGTGCCAGCAGCCAAGAGGACAGGGAACCTGGCTACACCTTC.

This chain joins TRBV19 and TRBJ1-2; 7 positions agree with TRBD1. V trimming: 5 bases; J trimming: 4 bases; junction bases outside the gene matches: 4. This CDR3 has 13 amino acids. Germline V lookup: CDR1 LNHDA, CDR2 SQIVND (reference sequence). The chain's CDR3 is CASSVGQSYGYTF. CDR3 DNA: TGTGCCAGTAGTGTGGGACAGAGCTATGGCTACACCTTC.

CDR3 sequence (DNA): TGTGCCAGCAGTGTAGTACAGGGTAACACTGAAGCTTTCTTT. This encodes CASSVVQGNTEAFF. The rearrangement links TRBV2 to TRBJ1-1, with TRBD1 as a possible D gene (6 bases). The V gene's germline CDR1 is SNHLY and CDR2 FYNNEI. CDR3 length equals 14 residues. Trimming removed 4 bases at V and 2 bases at J, with 11 bases between.

This clone has only a few counts. V and J are TRBV6-4 and TRBJ2-2, with TRBD1 matching 10 bases. The V gene end was trimmed by 4 bases and the J gene end by 15 bases; junction bases not matched to a gene: 11. Looked up from germline, CDR1 is MRHNA and CDR2 is SNTAGT. The CDR3 has 14 residues. CDR3 DNA sequence: TGTGCCAGCAGTGGGACACCGGGACAGGGGACGGTGTTTTTT. Translating gives CASSGTPGQGTVFF.

This chain uses TRBV11-2 with TRBJ2-5; a weak D match, TRBD1 (5 bases). The CDR3 has 15 residues. V gave up 5 bases and J gave up 2 bases, with 15 bases separating them. From germline, CDR1 is SGHAT and CDR2 FQNNGV. The DNA of the CDR3 is TGTGCCAGCAGCCTGGGAACAGGATCGCAAGAGACCCAGTACTTC. Protein product: CASSLGTGSQETQYF.

The J gene is TRBJ1-1, the V gene TRBV7-3; D is unresolved. The CDR3 length is 12 residues. Germline values: CDR1 SGHTA, CDR2 FQGTGA. The V end lost 5 bases, the J end lost 3 bases, and 7 bases lay between the germline ends. The CDR3 is CASSPDYTEAFF. The DNA for the CDR3 is TGTGCCAGCAGCCCGGACTACACTGAAGCTTTCTTT.

The gene calls are TRBV11-3 and TRBJ2-7, with 7 bases aligning to TRBD1. The CDR3 has 15 amino acids. Germline loops: CDR1 SGHNT, CDR2 YENEEA. V lost 1 base to trimming and J lost 6 bases; unmatched junction nucleotides: 9. CDR3 coding DNA: TGTGCCAGCAGCTTAGGCCCCCTGACAGGGCTCGAGCAGTACTTC. Its translation: CASSLGPLTGLEQYF.

This chain links TRBV30 with TRBJ1-2; D ambiguous. Germline-derived CDR1 and CDR2 are GTSNPN and SVGIG (reference sequence). The CDR3 runs 11 residues. Trimming cost V 5 bases and J 4 bases, with 8 bases left between them. The CDR3 bases are TGTGCCTGGGGACGAGCCTATGGCTACACCTTC. It translates to CAWGRAYGYTF.

The chain recombines TRBV4-3 with TRBJ1-6, with D hard to call. The CDR3 totals 15 residues. Trimming cost V 1 base and J 9 bases, with 13 bases left between them. Per germline, CDR1 LGHNA and CDR2 YSLEER. The CDR3 DNA sequence: TGCGCCAGCAGCCAAGTGATGGGCAGTTTTTCACCCCTCCACTTT. This encodes CASSQVMGSFSPLHF.

This clone was seen a handful of times. V and J are TRBV28 and TRBJ1-6, with TRBD1 identical over 8 bases. Germline loops: CDR1 MDHEN, CDR2 SYDVKM. The CDR3 spans 14 residues. V shed 5 bases and J 7 bases; nucleotides not matched to a gene: 4. The CDR3 nucleotides read TGTGCCAGCAGTCCCGGACAGGGAAATTCACCCCTCCACTTT. Protein: CASSPGQGNSPLHF. Combining the CDR3 with reference TRBV28 and TRBJ1-6 gives the whole variable domain DVKVTQSSRYLVKRTGEKVFLECVQDMDHENMFWYRQDPGLGLRLIYFSYDVKMKEKGDIPEGYSVSREKKERFSLILESASTNQTSMYLCASSPGQGNSPLHFGNGTRLTVT.

This chain links TRBV6-5 with TRBJ1-6; D gene uncertain. Germline CDR1 is MNHEY and CDR2 is SVGAGI. Trimming removed 5 bases at V and 7 bases at J, with 6 bases between. The CDR3 extends over 12 amino acids. CDR3 DNA sequence: TGTGCCAGCAGTACGAGAAATTCACCCCTCCACTTT. This encodes CASSTRNSPLHF.

The V gene is TRBV18, the J gene TRBJ1-2, with 7 nucleotides matching TRBD1. The CDR3 has 14 amino acids. Germline V gene lookup returns CDR1 KGHSH and CDR2 LQKENI. Losses at the gene ends were 5 bases for V and 5 bases for J; bases not matched to a gene: 8. In DNA, the CDR3 is TGTGCCAGCTCAATTCACCCGGGACAGTATGGCTACACCTTC. Translated: CASSIHPGQYGYTF.

The rearrangement joins TRBV4-2 to TRBJ1-1; TRBD1 might be the D (5 bases). CDR3 length: 13 amino acids. Trimming removed 3 bases from V and 8 bases from J, with 13 bases in between. Germline CDR1 and CDR2: LGHNA and YNFKEQ. CDR3 bases: TGTGCCAGCAGCCACCCTCTGGGGCCAGAAGCTTTCTTT. Translating it yields CASSHPLGPEAFF.

V gene TRBV3-1 (or the pseudogene TRBV3-2) combines with J gene TRBJ1-2, with 7 bases that match TRBD1. Germline loops: CDR1 LGHDT, CDR2 YNNKEL (reference sequence). The CDR3 contains 14 residues. With V trimmed by 3 bases and J by 8 bases, 9 bases remained unmatched. The CDR3: CASSHPDRVDGYTF. The CDR3 DNA sequence: TGTGCCAGCAGCCATCCAGACAGGGTGGACGGCTACACCTTC.

The CDR3 DNA sequence: TGTGCCTGGAGTGTCTCACAGGGGATCGGGGAGCTGTTTTTT. Protein sequence: CAWSVSQGIGELFF. The rearrangement joins TRBV30 to TRBJ2-2, with TRBD1 matching over 7 bases. The CDR3 covers 14 residues. Germline CDR1 is GTSNPN and CDR2 is SVGIG (reference sequence). Trimming removed 0 bases from V and 7 bases from J; junction bases left unmatched: 5.

The chain carries TRBV5-1 and TRBJ1-5; D gene unclear. The CDR3 sequence is 13 residues long. With 0 bases removed from V and 5 bases from J, the gap between germline ends came to 6 bases. In germline, CDR1 is SGHRS, CDR2 YFSETQ. The CDR3 reads CASSLDQDQPQHF. Here the CDR3 DNA reads TGCGCCAGCAGCTTGGACCAGGATCAGCCCCAGCATTTT.

The gene calls are TRBV4-1 and TRBJ2-1, with TRBD2 matching 11 bases. The V gene's germline CDR1 is MGHRA and CDR2 YSYEKL. This CDR3 region has 16 residues. Trimming took 0 bases from V and 4 from J; bases not matched to a gene: 2. DNA for the CDR3: TGCGCCAGCAGCCAAGACACTAGCGGGAGTTACAATGAGCAGTTCTTC. The encoded protein is CASSQDTSGSYNEQFF.